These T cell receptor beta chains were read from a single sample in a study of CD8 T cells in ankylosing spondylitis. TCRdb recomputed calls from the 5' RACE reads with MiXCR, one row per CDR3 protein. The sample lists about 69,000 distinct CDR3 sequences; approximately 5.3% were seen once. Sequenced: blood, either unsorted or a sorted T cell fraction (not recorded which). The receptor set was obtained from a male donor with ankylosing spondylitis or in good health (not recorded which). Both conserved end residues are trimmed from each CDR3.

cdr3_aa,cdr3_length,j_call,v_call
SASGGWEETQY,11,TRBJ2-5,TRBV29-1
SAKERGSGNTIY,12,TRBJ1-3,TRBV20-1
ASSLEGNGNQPQH,13,TRBJ1-5,TRBV5-1
ASSLDGGSEAF,11,TRBJ1-1,TRBV7-9
ASNRQGTSGNTIY,13,TRBJ1-3,TRBV6-1
ASSFLGEDIQY,11,TRBJ2-4,TRBV7-9
ASSRAGVYYNEQF,13,TRBJ2-1,TRBV28
ASGGLADTDTQY,12,TRBJ2-3,TRBV12-3/TRBV12-4
TSVPEVIEQGFSGNTIY,17,TRBJ1-3,TRBV7-5
ASDRGGSYNEQF,12,TRBJ2-1,TRBV6-2/TRBV6-3
ASSLGQGAFGTQY,13,TRBJ2-3,TRBV7-2
ASNMQPQH,8,TRBJ1-5,TRBV6-6
ASSQDTGGAHTEAF,14,TRBJ1-1,TRBV4-2
ASSPGTGNYEQY,12,TRBJ2-7,TRBV7-6
ASSLRGQGADGYT,13,TRBJ1-2,TRBV14
ASSLLLWGQGFLNSNQPQH,19,TRBJ1-5,TRBV28
ASKVVVSTDTQY,12,TRBJ2-3,TRBV12-3/TRBV12-4
ASSRPGQEGGYT,12,TRBJ1-2,TRBV28
AIRNPLDTQY,10,TRBJ2-3,TRBV10-3
ASSLGSGVGDEQF,13,TRBJ2-1,TRBV7-2
SGGDQETQY,9,TRBJ2-5,TRBV20-1
AISPRAGGSGEQETQY,16,TRBJ2-5,TRBV4-2